A selection of T cell receptor beta chains follows, all from one sample in a study of blood T cell repertoires in COVID-19. Measured with immunoSEQ multiplex PCR; TCRdb has only the in-frame clones, and not every one. The top ten clones hold approximately 7.7% of a sample with roughly 160,000 clones, approximately 85% of them seen once. The material sequenced was peripheral blood. The receptors originated from a woman in her sixties with COVID-19, enrolled during active disease. CDR3s include the opening cysteine and the closing phenylalanine or tryptophan. A D gene is named only where the DNA matches it firmly. Clone size is not always given. Where it is, it says once, few, many or a class for expanded clones.

abundance: NA
j_gene: TRBJ2-1
v_gene: TRBV11-3
d_gene: NA
CDR3aa: CASGRKNYEQFF
CDR3nt: TGTGCCAGCGGGAGGAAGAACTATGAGCAGTTCTTC

abundance: NA
j_gene: TRBJ2-1
v_gene: TRBV10-2
d_gene: TRBD2
CDR3aa: CASSHIAGASYNEQFF
CDR3nt: TGCGCCAGCAGCCATATAGCGGGAGCCTCCTACAATGAGCAGTTCTTC

abundance: NA
j_gene: TRBJ2-3
v_gene: TRBV6-5
d_gene: TRBD1
CDR3aa: CASSYSSDRGVDTQYF
CDR3nt: TGTGCCAGCAGTTACTCTTCCGACAGGGGAGTAGACACGCAGTATTTT

abundance: NA
j_gene: TRBJ2-1
v_gene: TRBV19
d_gene: NA
CDR3aa: CASSGRSYNEQFF
CDR3nt: TGTGCCAGTAGCGGTCGGTCCTACAATGAGCAGTTCTTC

abundance: NA
j_gene: TRBJ1-1
v_gene: TRBV19
d_gene: NA
CDR3aa: CASMQGTIGYEAFF
CDR3nt: TGTGCCAGTATGCAGGGAACAATAGGGTATGAAGCTTTCTTT

abundance: NA
j_gene: TRBJ2-2
v_gene: TRBV10-3
d_gene: TRBD1
CDR3aa: CAITGDRYTGELFF
CDR3nt: TGTGCCATAACTGGGGACAGATACACCGGGGAGCTGTTTTTT

abundance: few
j_gene: TRBJ2-3
v_gene: TRBV11-2
d_gene: TRBD2
CDR3aa: CASSALRPSGPTDTQYF
CDR3nt: TGTGCCAGCAGCGCCCTGAGGCCTAGCGGACCCACAGATACGCAGTATTTT

abundance: NA
j_gene: TRBJ2-7
v_gene: TRBV28
d_gene: TRBD1
CDR3aa: CASSRTGGGTWEQYF
CDR3nt: TGTGCCAGCAGCCGAACAGGGGGAGGTACTTGGGAGCAGTACTTC

abundance: NA
j_gene: TRBJ2-3
v_gene: TRBV7-2
d_gene: NA
CDR3aa: CASLAREPVDTQYF
CDR3nt: TGTGCCAGCTTAGCTAGGGAGCCTGTAGATACGCAGTATTTT

abundance: NA
j_gene: TRBJ2-7
v_gene: TRBV28
d_gene: NA
CDR3aa: CASSLSTSRTSYEQYF
CDR3nt: TGTGCCAGCAGTTTATCCACTAGCCGTACCTCCTACGAGCAGTACTTC

abundance: NA
j_gene: TRBJ2-5
v_gene: TRBV20-1
d_gene: TRBD2
CDR3aa: CSAGEGLARETQYF
CDR3nt: TGCAGTGCTGGTGAGGGACTAGCGCGGGAGACCCAGTACTTC

abundance: NA
j_gene: TRBJ1-2
v_gene: TRBV7-2
d_gene: TRBD1
CDR3aa: CASSQGVPGGLENGYTF
CDR3nt: TGTGCCAGCAGCCAGGGGGTCCCAGGGGGACTGGAAAATGGCTACACCTTC

abundance: NA
j_gene: TRBJ1-2
v_gene: TRBV6-5
d_gene: TRBD1
CDR3aa: CASSPDRGSNGYTF
CDR3nt: TGTGCCAGCAGCCCCGACAGGGGCTCCAATGGCTACACCTTC

abundance: NA
j_gene: TRBJ1-1
v_gene: TRBV5-8
d_gene: NA
CDR3aa: CASSFGGTNTEAFF
CDR3nt: TGTGCCAGCAGCTTCGGAGGGACGAACACTGAAGCTTTCTTT

abundance: NA
j_gene: TRBJ1-1
v_gene: TRBV28
d_gene: NA
CDR3aa: CASSLGGIVGTEAFF
CDR3nt: TGTGCCAGCAGTTTGGGAGGGATCGTAGGCACTGAAGCTTTCTTT

abundance: NA
j_gene: TRBJ2-7
v_gene: TRBV2
d_gene: TRBD2
CDR3aa: CASNPSGVVGPREQYF
CDR3nt: TGTGCCAGCAACCCTAGCGGCGTAGTGGGTCCCCGCGAGCAGTACTTC

abundance: NA
j_gene: TRBJ2-1
v_gene: TRBV2
d_gene: NA
CDR3aa: CASSRRGPGNEQFF
CDR3nt: TGTGCCAGCAGTCGAAGGGGTCCGGGCAATGAGCAGTTCTTC